The present entry profiles one TCR beta chain with its context. This record belongs to a study of blood T cell repertoires in COVID-19. Study context: Sources were T cells, B-cell-depleted T cells, or PBMCs; the material itself was cDNA or gDNA.

As originally analysed: Estimation of nucleated cell counts relied on the amplification of reference gene primers. The assay was immunoSEQ multiplex PCR, and TCRdb's table has in-frame clones only and misses some. V and J calls and clone size are those listed in that table; D and trimming were worked out from the DNA. The data contain fewer than 110,000 clones, 85% of them singletons. Germline loops: CDR1 SGHVS, CDR2 FQNEAQ. Trimming removed 2 bases from V and 2 bases from J; junction bases left unmatched: 17. The CDR3 runs 20 residues. The sequencing sample was made of peripheral blood. This clonotype was sampled from a woman aged 70-85 years with active or convalescent COVID-19. This sequence joins TRBV7-8 and TRBJ2-1; 8 bases align to TRBD2. The CDR3 sequence: CASSLPSRRGGRSPYNEQFF. The CDR3 DNA follows: TGTGCCAGCAGCTTACCTTCCCGCAGAGGCGGGAGGTCTCCCTACAATGAGCAGTTCTTC.